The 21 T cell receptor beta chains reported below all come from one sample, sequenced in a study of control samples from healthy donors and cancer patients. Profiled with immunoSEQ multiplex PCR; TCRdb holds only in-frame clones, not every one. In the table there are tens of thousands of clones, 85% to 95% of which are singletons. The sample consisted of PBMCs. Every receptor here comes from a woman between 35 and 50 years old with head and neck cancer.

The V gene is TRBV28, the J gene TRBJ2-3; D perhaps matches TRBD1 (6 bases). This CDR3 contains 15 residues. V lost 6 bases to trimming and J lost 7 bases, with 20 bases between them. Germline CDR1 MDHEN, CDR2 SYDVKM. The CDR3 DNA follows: TGTGCCAGCAGGGACAGCGGCCCCAGGATAAATACGCAGTATTTT. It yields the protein CASRDSGPRINTQYF. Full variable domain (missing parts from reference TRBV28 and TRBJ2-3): DVKVTQSSRYLVKRTGEKVFLECVQDMDHENMFWYRQDPGLGLRLIYFSYDVKMKEKGDIPEGYSVSREKKERFSLILESASTNQTSMYLCASRDSGPRINTQYFGPGTRLTVL.

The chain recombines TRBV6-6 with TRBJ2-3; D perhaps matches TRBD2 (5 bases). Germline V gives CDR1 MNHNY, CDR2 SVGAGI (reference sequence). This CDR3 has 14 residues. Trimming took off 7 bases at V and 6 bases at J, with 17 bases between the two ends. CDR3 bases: TGTGCCAGCACCCCCCCCGGGGTTGGGGATACGCAGTATTTT. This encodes CASTPPGVGDTQYF.

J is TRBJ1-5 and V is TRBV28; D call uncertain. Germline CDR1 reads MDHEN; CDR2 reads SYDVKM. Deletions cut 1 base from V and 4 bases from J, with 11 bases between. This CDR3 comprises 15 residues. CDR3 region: CASSLYSPGNQPQHF. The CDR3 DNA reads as TGTGCCAGCAGTTTATATTCGCCGGGGAATCAGCCCCAGCATTTT. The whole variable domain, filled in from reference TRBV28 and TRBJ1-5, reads DVKVTQSSRYLVKRTGEKVFLECVQDMDHENMFWYRQDPGLGLRLIYFSYDVKMKEKGDIPEGYSVSREKKERFSLILESASTNQTSMYLCASSLYSPGNQPQHFGDGTRLSIL.

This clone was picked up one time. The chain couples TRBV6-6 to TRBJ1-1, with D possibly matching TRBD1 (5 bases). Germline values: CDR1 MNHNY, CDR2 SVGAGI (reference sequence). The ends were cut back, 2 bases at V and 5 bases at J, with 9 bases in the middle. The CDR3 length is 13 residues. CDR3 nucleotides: TGTGCCAGCAGTTACGGGGGGAGGACTGAAGCTTTCTTT. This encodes CASSYGGRTEAFF.

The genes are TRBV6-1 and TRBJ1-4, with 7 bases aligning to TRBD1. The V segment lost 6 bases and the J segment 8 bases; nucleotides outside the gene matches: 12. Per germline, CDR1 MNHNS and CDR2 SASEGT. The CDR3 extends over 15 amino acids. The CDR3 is CASRPRQGIGEKLFF. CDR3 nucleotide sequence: TGTGCCAGCAGACCCCGACAGGGCATTGGAGAAAAACTGTTTTTT.

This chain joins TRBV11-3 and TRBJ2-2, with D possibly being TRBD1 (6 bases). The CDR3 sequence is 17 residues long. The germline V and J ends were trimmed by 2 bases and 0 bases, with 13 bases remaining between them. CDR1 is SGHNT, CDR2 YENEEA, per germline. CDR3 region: CASSLTGLGANTGELFF. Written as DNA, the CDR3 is TGTGCCAGCAGCTTAACAGGGCTTGGGGCGAACACCGGGGAGCTGTTTTTT.

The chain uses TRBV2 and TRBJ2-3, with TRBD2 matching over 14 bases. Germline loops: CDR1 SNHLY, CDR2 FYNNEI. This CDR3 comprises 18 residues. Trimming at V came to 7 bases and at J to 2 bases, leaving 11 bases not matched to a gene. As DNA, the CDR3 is TGTGCCAGCACCGAACGACTAGCGGGAGGGTCATTCACAGATACGCAGTATTTT. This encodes CASTERLAGGSFTDTQYF.

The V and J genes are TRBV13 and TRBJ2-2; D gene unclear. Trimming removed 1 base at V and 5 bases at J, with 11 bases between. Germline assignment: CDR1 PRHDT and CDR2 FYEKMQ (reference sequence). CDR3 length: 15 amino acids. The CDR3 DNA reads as TGTGCCAGCAGCTTAGACGGTATGAAGACCGGGGAGCTGTTTTTT. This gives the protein CASSLDGMKTGELFF.

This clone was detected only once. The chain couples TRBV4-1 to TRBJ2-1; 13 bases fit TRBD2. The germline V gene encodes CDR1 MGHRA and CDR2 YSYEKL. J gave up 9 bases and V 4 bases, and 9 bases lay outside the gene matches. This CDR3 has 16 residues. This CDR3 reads CASSLLGTSGTGEQFF. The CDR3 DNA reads TGCGCCAGCAGCCTCCTAGGGACTAGCGGGACGGGTGAGCAGTTCTTC.

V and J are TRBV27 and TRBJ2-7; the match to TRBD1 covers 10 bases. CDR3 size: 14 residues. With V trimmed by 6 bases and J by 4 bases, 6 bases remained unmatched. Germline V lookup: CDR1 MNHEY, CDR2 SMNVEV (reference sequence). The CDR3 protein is CASRETGGFYEQYF. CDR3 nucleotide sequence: TGTGCCAGCAGAGAGACAGGGGGCTTTTACGAGCAGTACTTC.

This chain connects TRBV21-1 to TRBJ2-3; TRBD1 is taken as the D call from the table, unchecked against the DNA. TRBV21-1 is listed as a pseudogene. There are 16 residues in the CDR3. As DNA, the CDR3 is TGTGCCAGCAGCAAGACACAGACCTCTAGCACAGATACGCAGTATTTT. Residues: CASSKTQTSSTDTQYF.

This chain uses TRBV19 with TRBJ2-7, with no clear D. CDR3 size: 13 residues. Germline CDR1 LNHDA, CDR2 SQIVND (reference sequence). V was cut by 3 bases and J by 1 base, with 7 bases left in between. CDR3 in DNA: TGTGCCAGTAGTATGTCAGTTTCCTACGAGCAGTACTTC. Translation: CASSMSVSYEQYF.

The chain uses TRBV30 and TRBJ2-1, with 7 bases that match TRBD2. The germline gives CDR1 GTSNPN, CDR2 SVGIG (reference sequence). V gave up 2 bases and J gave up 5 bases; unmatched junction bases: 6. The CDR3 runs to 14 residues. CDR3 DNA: TGTGCCTGGAGTTTTGGACTAGGGGACAATGAGCAGTTCTTC. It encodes CAWSFGLGDNEQFF.

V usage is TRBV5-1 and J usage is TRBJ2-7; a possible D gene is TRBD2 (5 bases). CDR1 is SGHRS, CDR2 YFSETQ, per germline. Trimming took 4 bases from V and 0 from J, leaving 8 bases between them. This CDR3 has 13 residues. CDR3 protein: CASSPRGSYEQYF. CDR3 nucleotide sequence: TGCGCCAGCAGCCCCCGGGGCTCCTACGAGCAGTACTTC.

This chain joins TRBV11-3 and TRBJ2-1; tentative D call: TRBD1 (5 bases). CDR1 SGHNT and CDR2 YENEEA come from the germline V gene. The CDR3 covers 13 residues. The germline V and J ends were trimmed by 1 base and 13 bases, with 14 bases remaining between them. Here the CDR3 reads CASSLAPPREQFF. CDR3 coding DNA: TGTGCCAGCAGCTTAGCCCCCCCCAGGGAACAGTTCTTC.

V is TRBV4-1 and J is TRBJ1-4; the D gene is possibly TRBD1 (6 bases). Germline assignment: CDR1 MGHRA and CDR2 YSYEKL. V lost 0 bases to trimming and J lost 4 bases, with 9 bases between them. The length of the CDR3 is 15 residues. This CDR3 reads CASSQEGGYNEKLFF. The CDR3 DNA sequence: TGCGCCAGCAGCCAAGAAGGGGGTTATAATGAAAAACTGTTTTTT.

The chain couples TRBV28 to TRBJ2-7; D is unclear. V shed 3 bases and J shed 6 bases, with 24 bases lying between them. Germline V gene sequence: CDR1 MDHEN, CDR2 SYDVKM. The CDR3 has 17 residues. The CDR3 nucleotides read TGTGCCAGCAGTTTCCCCCAAGCTCGTCTGGGGTTCGGCGAGCAGTACTTC. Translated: CASSFPQARLGFGEQYF.

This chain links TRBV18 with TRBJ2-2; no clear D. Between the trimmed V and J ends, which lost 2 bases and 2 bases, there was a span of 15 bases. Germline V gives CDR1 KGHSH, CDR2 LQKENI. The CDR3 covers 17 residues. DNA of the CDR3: TGTGCCAGCTCACCAGTTGATGCAGGAGCTAACACCGGGGAGCTGTTTTTT. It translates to CASSPVDAGANTGELFF.

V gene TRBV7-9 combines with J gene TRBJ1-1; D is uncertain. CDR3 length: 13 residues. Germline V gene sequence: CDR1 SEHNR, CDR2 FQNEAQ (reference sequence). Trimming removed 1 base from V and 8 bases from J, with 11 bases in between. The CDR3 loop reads CASSLVEPPEAFF. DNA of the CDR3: TGTGCCAGCAGCTTAGTAGAGCCCCCCGAAGCTTTCTTT.

The CDR3 region has the DNA TGTGCCAGCAGTTTATTAGGGACAGAGAACACTGAAGCTTTCTTT. This translates into CASSLLGTENTEAFF. The gene calls are TRBV27 and TRBJ1-1, with 7 nucleotides matching TRBD1. Per germline, CDR1 MNHEY and CDR2 SMNVEV (reference sequence). Trimming removed 1 base from V and 1 base from J; junction bases left unmatched: 3. There are 15 residues in the CDR3.

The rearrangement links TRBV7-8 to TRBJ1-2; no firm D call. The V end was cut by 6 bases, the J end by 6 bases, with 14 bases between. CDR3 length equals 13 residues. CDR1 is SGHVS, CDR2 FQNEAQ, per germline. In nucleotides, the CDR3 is TGTGCCAGCAGAACCGCGGTTGGGAATGGCTACACCTTC. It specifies CASRTAVGNGYTF.